Detailed here is one TCR beta chain. This clonotype was picked up one time. It lacks a known antigen. Qualities for individual bases were not recorded, and no much larger clone is one base off. One read is thin evidence. This sample was taken from a study of CD8 T cells in Susac syndrome (dated by TCRdb to the late 2010s). Study-level background: The study used repertoire sequencing to test whether antigen drove CD8+ T cell activation and differentiation in Susac syndrome. The study compared CD8+ T cell repertoire clonality among roughly eleven healthy donors, roughly 14 Susac syndrome patients and 15 or so multiple sclerosis patients. Overall results and qualifications from the work: The number of individuals in the TCR sequencing and HLA analysis was acknowledged as relatively small.

Peripheral blood CD8+ and CD4+ T cells from healthy donors, Susac syndrome patients and multiple sclerosis patients were profiled by high-throughput TCR beta sequencing. Treatment-naive patients with stable or active relapsing-remitting disease fulfilling revised McDonald criteria were used as multiple sclerosis controls. Bulk CD8+ and CD4+ T cells were purified by magnetic negative isolation, whereas CD8+ TEMRA cells were enriched by FACS. Blood was drawn into EDTA tubes, processed within 24 hours, and PBMCs were isolated by density gradient centrifugation. PBMCs intended for TCR sequencing were frozen in liquid nitrogen and were later thawed in a 37 degrees C water bath. The sorted or isolated CD4+, CD8+ and CD8+ TEMRA cells reached a purity of at least 90%. Cut back by 0 bases and 0 bases, the V and J ends lie 5 bases apart. The CDR3 has 15 amino acids, counting the end cysteine and phenylalanine. The CDR3 DNA has 45 bases and is translated from base 1. The germline V gene specifies ENHRY as CDR1 and SYGVKD as CDR2.

RNA was extracted using the RNeasy kit, and roughly 0.45 to 1 microgram was reverse transcribed with random hexamers. TCR beta CDR3 regions were amplified with the immunoSEQ multiplex PCR assay covering 54 Vbeta and 13 Jbeta segments. To correct PCR amplification bias, a synthetic template baseline was used for both primer optimization and computational correction. Per the authors' processing: Reads were annotated to V, D and J genes according to IMGT and were analyzed with immunoSEQ Analyzer, with only productive sequences retained. Clonality was computed as one minus Shannon entropy normalized by log2 of the number of productive unique sequences. For each patient and control, public and private clones were evaluated among the 100 most prevalent clones. A clone was defined as Susac-specific if it was absent from the healthy and MS cohorts, from 950 to 1,300 published viral clones and from other ImmuneACCESS disease sequences. TCRdb trimmed public reads at Q25 via fastp, called clones via MiXCR and kept in-frame beta chains. Each CDR3 protein appears once, grouped with its most common genes and DNA. V and J calls and clone size were set by TCRdb, not the authors. The sample records some 300,000 distinct CDR3 sequences, approximately 91% of which are singletons. The ten largest clones add up to 0.18% of the sample.

The chain joins TRBV10-3 to TRBJ1-4; the D gene is unclear. The sequencing input was CD8+ T cells from PBMCs. This sequence originates from a human donor with multiple sclerosis. The DNA sequence reads TGTGCCATCAGTGAGTCGTTGGCAACTAATGAAAAACTGTTTTTT. Translated, it reads CAISESLATNEKLFF.